Presented here are 11 T cell receptor beta chains from one specimen sequenced in a study of regulatory T cells in long-lasting Graves disease. The authors built TCR beta libraries using iRepertoire HTBI primers and Arm-PCR of CDR3 regions. TCRdb reprocessed the multiplex PCR reads with MiXCR, giving one entry per CDR3 protein. The table includes about 430,000 distinct CDR3 sequences, roughly 21% detected once. As to time point: persistent/refractory GD, antithyroid drugs over 5 years with positive TRAb. PBMC-extracted RNA yielded the TCR library. This specimen was peripheral blood mononuclear cells (PBMCs), taken when the disease was refractory, from a patient treated with antithyroid drugs. The origin of the receptors is a female donor with Graves disease.

This clonotype has ten or more counts. The junction and the germline gene differ at one end; a read error may be behind it. This chain connects TRBV7-9 to TRBJ2-2; D remains ambiguous. The germline V gene has CDR1 SEHNR and CDR2 FQNEAQ (reference sequence). The CDR3 consists of 13 residues. The CDR3 nucleotides are TGTGCCAGCAGTTTAGGACCGTCCGGGGAGCTGTTTTTT. This sequence encodes CASSLGPSGELFF.

This clonotype has ten or more counts. The chain employs TRBV3-1 and TRBJ2-7; 8 bases agree with TRBD1. The CDR3 loop spans 15 amino acids. V lost 4 bases and J lost 7; bases outside the gene matches: 12. Germline V gives CDR1 LGHDT, CDR2 YNNKEL (reference sequence). The CDR3 region is CASSPTGTGTGEQYF. The CDR3 nucleotides are TGTGCCAGCAGCCCCACCGGGACAGGAACCGGAGAGCAGTACTTC.

This clonotype was observed at least ten times. The gene calls are TRBV6-1 and TRBJ1-1; D is perhaps TRBD1 (6 bases). CDR1 and CDR2 from the germline V gene are MNHNS and SASEGT. The CDR3 length is 15 residues. V lost 6 bases and J 7 bases, leaving 21 bases between the germline ends. The CDR3: CASSPSSVGGGEAFF. DNA for the CDR3: TGTGCCAGCAGCCCGTCGAGCGTAGGGGGTGGTGAAGCTTTCTTT.

This clonotype has a handful of counts. The V gene is TRBV3-1, the J gene TRBJ2-5; a weak D match, TRBD2 (7 bases). Germline assignment: CDR1 LGHDT and CDR2 YNNKEL (reference sequence). Trimming removed 1 base from V and 5 bases from J, with 17 bases in between. The CDR3 contains 16 residues. In DNA, the CDR3 is TGTGCCAGCAGCCAAGTTCACAGGGAGGGCCTGGAGACCCAGTACTTC. This encodes CASSQVHREGLETQYF.

This clonotype has only a few counts. The V call is TRBV5-1, the J call TRBJ2-5; no clear D gene. The CDR3 is made up of 10 amino acids. CDR1 SGHRS and CDR2 YFSETQ come from the germline V gene. Trimming pared 6 bases from V and 5 bases from J, leaving 5 bases between. CDR3 DNA: TGCGCCAGCATTCTGGAGACCCAGTACTTC. Residues: CASILETQYF.

This clonotype occurred a few times. The chain is built from TRBV4-1 and TRBJ1-5; 8 positions match TRBD1. Per germline, CDR1 MGHRA and CDR2 YSYEKL. The CDR3 covers 16 residues. Germline trimming cut 0 bases from V and 9 bases from J; bases unmatched to any gene: 10. The CDR3 DNA reads as TGCGCCAGCAGCCAAGATGTTCAGGGGGCTAATATGCCCCAGCATTTT. It encodes CASSQDVQGANMPQHF.

This clonotype showed up many times. The V gene is TRBV28, the J gene TRBJ2-7; D gene ambiguous. Germline V gene sequence: CDR1 MDHEN, CDR2 SYDVKM. Trimming took off 6 bases at V and 5 bases at J, with 20 bases between the two ends. The CDR3 consists of 15 residues. For the CDR3, the DNA is TGTGCCAGCAGCCTTCTGGCCGAACGCGTCCACGAGCAGTACTTC. Amino acids: CASSLLAERVHEQYF.

This clonotype was seen repeatedly, ten times or more. J is TRBJ2-5 and V is TRBV11-2; D not certain. The CDR3 is 12 residues long. From germline, CDR1 is SGHAT and CDR2 FQNNGV. V dropped 4 bases and J dropped 5 bases, with 8 bases sitting between them. The chain's CDR3 is CASSYLFETQYF. The CDR3 bases are TGTGCCAGCAGCTACCTGTTTGAGACCCAGTACTTC.

This sequence joins TRBV2 and TRBJ2-3, with 8 nucleotides matching TRBD2. Germline loops: CDR1 SNHLY, CDR2 FYNNEI. V lost 6 bases, J lost 6 bases, and 5 bases stayed unmatched. The CDR3 runs to 13 residues. CDR3 coding DNA: TGTGCCAGCAGCCCCGCGGGGGGCGATACGCAGTATTTT. This encodes CASSPAGGDTQYF.

This clonotype appeared a few times. V is TRBV10-3 and J is TRBJ2-7; 11 nucleotides agree with TRBD2. This CDR3 region has 16 residues. Germline V gene lookup returns CDR1 ENHRY and CDR2 SYGVKD. The V segment lost 0 bases and the J segment 2 bases; nucleotides outside the gene matches: 3. The CDR3 DNA reads as TGTGCCATCAGTGAGTCACCGGGACTAGCGGCCTACGAGCAGTACTTC. It encodes CAISESPGLAAYEQYF.

This clonotype occurred many times. The chain carries TRBV28 and TRBJ1-5, with TRBD1 matching 9 bases. The V segment lost 6 bases and the J segment 4 bases; nucleotides outside the gene matches: 13. The CDR3 sequence is 17 residues long. Germline V lookup: CDR1 MDHEN, CDR2 SYDVKM. The DNA for the CDR3 is TGTGCCAGCAGGAAGTCGGGGACAGGGAGGATTAATCAGCCCCAGCATTTT. Translation: CASRKSGTGRINQPQHF.